One sample yielded the 16 T cell receptor beta chains listed below, sequenced in a study of CD4 T cells in relation to SARS-CoV-2 and coronaviruses (dated by TCRdb to the early 2020s). CD4+ T cells from unexposed donors were collected before the COVID-19 pandemic (2011-2018). After 10 to 11 days of culture, CD4+ T cells were isolated with the EasySep CD4+ T cell isolation kit. Preparation of the library involved the immunoSEQ multiplex PCR assay. The immuneACCESS repertoire file appears here via TCRdb, limited to in-frame rearrangements. These files lack a portion of the clones; in checked studies, under half of the deficit traces to unresolved V genes, and the cause of the others is not known. Across this sample there are tens of thousands of clones, with about three quarters seen only once. The ten biggest clones cover roughly 22% of the sample. Their antigens remain unidentified. The sequencing sample was made of CD4+ T cells from PBMCs, cultured in vitro. These receptor sequences come from a human donor in good health.

This chain joins TRBV10-1 and TRBJ2-1; D is undetermined. Between the trimmed V and J ends, which lost 3 bases and 1 base, there was a span of 7 bases. The CDR3 extends over 14 amino acids. Germline loops: CDR1 WNHNN, CDR2 SYGVQD (reference sequence). CDR3 amino acids: CASSDKGSYNEQFF. In DNA, the CDR3 is TGCGCCAGCAGTGATAAGGGTTCCTACAATGAGCAGTTCTTC.

The V gene is TRBV19, the J gene TRBJ1-6, with D unclear. This CDR3 has 14 amino acids. V shed 7 bases and J shed 10 bases, with 17 bases lying between them. Germline V gene data show CDR1 as LNHDA and CDR2 as SQIVND (reference sequence). The CDR3 DNA reads as TGTGCCAGTACCCTACATATTCTCCAATCACCCCTCCACTTT. Amino acid sequence: CASTLHILQSPLHF. Using reference TRBV19 and TRBJ1-6 for the parts outside the CDR3, the full variable domain is DGGITQSPKYLFRKEGQNVTLSCEQNLNHDAMYWYRQDPGQGLRLIYYSQIVNDFQKGDIAEGYSVSREKKESFPLTVTSAQKNPTAFYLCASTLHILQSPLHFGNGTRLTVT.

The chain couples TRBV7-2 to TRBJ2-1, with D unclear. The CDR3 is made up of 15 amino acids. CDR1 is SGHTA, CDR2 FQGNSA, per germline. Trimming removed 2 bases at V and 10 bases at J, with 18 bases between. In nucleotides, the CDR3 is TGTGCCAGCAGCTTACCGAATCCCCAGACTCGGGAGCAGTTCTTC. As protein: CASSLPNPQTREQFF.

This rearrangement joins TRBV6-5 to TRBJ1-1, with 8 bases lining up with TRBD1. V was pared by 2 bases and J by 4 bases, with 3 bases of the junction left unmatched. CDR3 length: 14 amino acids. The germline V gene has CDR1 MNHEY and CDR2 SVGAGI. DNA for the CDR3: TGTGCCAGCAGTTACGCAGGGGGCGGCACTGAAGCTTTCTTT. Its translation: CASSYAGGGTEAFF.

V and J are TRBV5-1 and TRBJ2-7; 7 nucleotides line up with TRBD2. Germline V lookup: CDR1 SGHRS, CDR2 YFSETQ. V was pared by 0 bases and J by 4 bases, with 10 bases of the junction left unmatched. This CDR3 comprises 16 residues. CDR3 in amino acids: CASSLGPGGSEYEQYF. In DNA, the CDR3 is TGCGCCAGCAGCTTGGGACCCGGGGGGAGCGAATACGAGCAGTACTTC.

The genes are TRBV4-1 and TRBJ2-4; 7 bases are shared with TRBD1. CDR1 MGHRA and CDR2 YSYEKL come from the germline V gene. J lost 0 bases, V lost 3 bases, and 5 bases had no gene match. This CDR3 has 16 amino acids. The chain's CDR3 is CASSHGDRVAKNIQYF. DNA of the CDR3: TGCGCCAGCAGCCACGGGGACAGAGTAGCCAAAAACATTCAGTACTTC.

The rearrangement links TRBV5-4 to TRBJ2-1; D is perhaps TRBD2 (6 bases). From germline, CDR1 is SGHNT and CDR2 YYREEE (reference sequence). The CDR3 spans 16 residues. V was shortened by 5 bases and J by 0 bases, with 15 bases between the two germline ends. CDR3 in amino acids: CASSSGLLSSYNEQFF. CDR3 bases: TGTGCCAGCAGTTCGGGACTCCTGAGCTCCTACAATGAGCAGTTCTTC.

Comments on this clone: One junction end does not reproduce the germline sequence, and a read error may be involved. The J gene is TRBJ2-1, the V gene TRBV3-1 (or the pseudogene TRBV3-2); maybe TRBD2 (5 bases). Germline values: CDR1 LGHDT, CDR2 YNNKEL (reference sequence). The CDR3 contains 16 residues. The CDR3 spells CASSQEDRGTYDEQFF. DNA of the CDR3: TGTGCCAGCAGCCAAGAGGATCGGGGAACCTACGATGAGCAGTTCTTC.

This chain uses TRBV7-6 with TRBJ2-6; possible D gene TRBD1, 5 bases. Trimming took 5 bases from V and 1 from J, leaving 15 bases between them. This CDR3 is built from 17 residues. Germline V gene sequence: CDR1 SGHVS, CDR2 FNYEAQ. CDR3 protein: CASSPNPGSSGANVLTF. The CDR3 nucleotides are TGTGCCAGCAGCCCGAACCCAGGGTCTTCTGGGGCCAACGTCCTGACTTTC.

The chain has TRBV5-6 and TRBJ1-1, with 7 bases lining up with TRBD1. Germline loops: CDR1 SGHDT, CDR2 YYEEEE. The trim removed 0 bases at V and 1 base at J, leaving 3 bases unmatched. The CDR3 sequence is 15 residues long. The CDR3, as DNA: TGTGCCAGCAGCTTGGACAGGGGACCGAACACTGAAGCTTTCTTT. It yields the protein CASSLDRGPNTEAFF.

In the case of this clone: At one boundary the junction diverges from the germline segment, which might be a read error. This sequence joins TRBV7-2 and TRBJ1-2; TRBD1 is a possible D gene (5 bases). The CDR3 contains 15 residues. Per the germline V gene, CDR1 is SGHTA and CDR2 is FQGNSA. The CDR3 nucleotides are TGTGCCAGCAGCTTTTGGTCGGGGGTGCCCTATCGCTACACCTTC. Translation: CASSFWSGVPYRYTF.

The J gene is TRBJ1-2, the V gene TRBV28; D is unresolved. V was clipped by 7 bases and J by 5 bases, with 14 bases between them. CDR3 length equals 13 residues. The germline V gene encodes CDR1 MDHEN and CDR2 SYDVKM. DNA for the CDR3: TGTGCCAGCACCACCACCCCTCTGTATGGCTACACCTTC. Encoded protein: CASTTTPLYGYTF.

This chain uses TRBV6-4 with TRBJ1-1; D might be TRBD1 (6 bases). Germline CDR1 and CDR2: MRHNA and SNTAGT. The CDR3 runs 13 residues. The ends were cut back, 6 bases at V and 4 bases at J, with 12 bases in the middle. The CDR3 sequence is CASSQQGGTEAFF. Here the CDR3 DNA reads TGTGCCAGCAGCCAACAGGGCGGCACTGAAGCTTTCTTT.

The chain combines TRBV5-1 with TRBJ2-5; possible D gene TRBD2, 7 bases. The CDR3 spans 14 residues. V was clipped by 3 bases and J by 3 bases, with 12 bases between them. From germline, CDR1 is SGHRS and CDR2 YFSETQ. As DNA, the CDR3 is TGCGCCAGCAGCTCCGCGGGGGCAAAAGAGACCCAGTACTTC. Amino acids: CASSSAGAKETQYF.

This clone occurred a few times. V and J are TRBV7-2 and TRBJ2-1; D is perhaps TRBD1 (6 bases). The CDR3 runs 14 residues. Per the germline V gene, CDR1 is SGHTA and CDR2 is FQGNSA. Trimming shortened V by 1 base and J by 6 bases, and 10 bases separated the two germline ends. CDR3 DNA: TGTGCCAGCAGCTTAGGACAGGCCCGCAATGAGCAGTTCTTC. It is translated as CASSLGQARNEQFF. The full variable domain, with the rest looked up from reference TRBV7-2 and TRBJ2-1, is GAGVSQSPSNKVTEKGKDVELRCDPISGHTALYWYRQSLGQGLEFLIYFQGNSAPDKSGLPSDRFSAERTGGSVSTLTIQRTQQEDSAVYLCASSLGQARNEQFFGPGTRLTVL.

The table lists this clone with a count of one. The rearrangement links TRBV2 to TRBJ1-3, with D perhaps TRBD1 (6 bases). V was shortened by 5 bases and J by 0 bases, with 14 bases between the two germline ends. This CDR3 region has 16 residues. Germline V gene lookup returns CDR1 SNHLY and CDR2 FYNNEI. CDR3 DNA sequence: TGTGCCAGCAGTAGGTCGGACAGCTACTCTGGAAACACCATATATTTT. Its protein is CASSRSDSYSGNTIYF.